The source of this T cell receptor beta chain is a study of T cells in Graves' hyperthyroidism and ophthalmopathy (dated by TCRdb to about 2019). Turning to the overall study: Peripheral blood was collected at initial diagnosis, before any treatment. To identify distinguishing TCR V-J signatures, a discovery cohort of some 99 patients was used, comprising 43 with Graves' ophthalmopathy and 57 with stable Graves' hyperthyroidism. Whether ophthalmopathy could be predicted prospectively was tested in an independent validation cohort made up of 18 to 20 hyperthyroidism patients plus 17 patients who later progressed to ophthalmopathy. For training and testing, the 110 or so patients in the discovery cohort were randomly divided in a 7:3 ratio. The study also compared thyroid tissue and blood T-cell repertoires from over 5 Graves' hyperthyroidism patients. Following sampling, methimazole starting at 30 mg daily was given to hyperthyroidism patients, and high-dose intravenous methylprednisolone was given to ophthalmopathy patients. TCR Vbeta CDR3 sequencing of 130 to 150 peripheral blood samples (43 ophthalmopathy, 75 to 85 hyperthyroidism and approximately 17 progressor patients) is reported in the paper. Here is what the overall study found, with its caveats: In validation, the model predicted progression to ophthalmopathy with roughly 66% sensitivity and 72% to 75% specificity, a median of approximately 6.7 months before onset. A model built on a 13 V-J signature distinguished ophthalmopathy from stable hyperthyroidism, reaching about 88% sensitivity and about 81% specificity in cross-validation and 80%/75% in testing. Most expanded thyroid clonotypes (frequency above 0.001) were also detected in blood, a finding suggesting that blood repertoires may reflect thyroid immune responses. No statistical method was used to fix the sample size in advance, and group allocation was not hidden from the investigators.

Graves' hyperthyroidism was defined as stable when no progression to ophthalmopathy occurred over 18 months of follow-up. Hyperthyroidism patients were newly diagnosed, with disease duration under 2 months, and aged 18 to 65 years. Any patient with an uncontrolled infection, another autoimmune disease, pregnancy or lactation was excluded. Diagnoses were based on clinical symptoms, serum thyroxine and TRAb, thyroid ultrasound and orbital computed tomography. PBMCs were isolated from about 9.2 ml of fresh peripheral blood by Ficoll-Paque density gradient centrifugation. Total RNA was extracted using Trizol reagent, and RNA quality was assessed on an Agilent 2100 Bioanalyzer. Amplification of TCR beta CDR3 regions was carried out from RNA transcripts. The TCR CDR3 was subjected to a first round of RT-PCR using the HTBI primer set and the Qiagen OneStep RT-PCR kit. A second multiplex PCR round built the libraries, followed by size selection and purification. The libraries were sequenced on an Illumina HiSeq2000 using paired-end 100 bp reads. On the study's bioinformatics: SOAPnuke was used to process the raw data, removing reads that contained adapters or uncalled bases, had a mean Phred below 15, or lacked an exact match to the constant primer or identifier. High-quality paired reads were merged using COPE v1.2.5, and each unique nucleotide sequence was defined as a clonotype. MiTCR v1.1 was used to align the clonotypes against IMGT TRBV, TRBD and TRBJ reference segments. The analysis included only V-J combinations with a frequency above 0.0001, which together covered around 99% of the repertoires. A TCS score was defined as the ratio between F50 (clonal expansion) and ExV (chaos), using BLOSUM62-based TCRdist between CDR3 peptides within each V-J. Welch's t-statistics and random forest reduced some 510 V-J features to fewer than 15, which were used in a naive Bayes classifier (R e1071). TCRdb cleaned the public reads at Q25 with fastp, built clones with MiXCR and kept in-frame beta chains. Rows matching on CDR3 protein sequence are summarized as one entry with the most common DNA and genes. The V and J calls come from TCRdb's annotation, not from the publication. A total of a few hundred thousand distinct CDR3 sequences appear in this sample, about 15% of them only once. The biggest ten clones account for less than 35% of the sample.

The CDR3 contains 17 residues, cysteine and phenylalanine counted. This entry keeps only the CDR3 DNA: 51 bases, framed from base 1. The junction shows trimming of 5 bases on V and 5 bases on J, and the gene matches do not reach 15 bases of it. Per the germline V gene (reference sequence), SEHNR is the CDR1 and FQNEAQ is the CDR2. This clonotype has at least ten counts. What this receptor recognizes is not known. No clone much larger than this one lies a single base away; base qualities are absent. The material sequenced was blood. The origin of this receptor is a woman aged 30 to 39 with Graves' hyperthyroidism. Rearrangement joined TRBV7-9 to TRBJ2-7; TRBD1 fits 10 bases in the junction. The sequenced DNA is TGTGCCAGCAGCCTACCCGGGACAGGGGTAATAGGTAACGAGCAGTACTTC. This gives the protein CASSLPGTGVIGNEQYF.